This T cell receptor beta chain emerged from a study of monozygotic twins with inflammatory bowel disease. CDR1 and CDR2 from the germline V gene are SGHRS and YFSETQ. The CDR3 loop spans 19 amino acids. After re-calling the 5' RACE reads, TCRdb lists one entry per CDR3 protein, DNA absent. Its table lists some 400,000 distinct CDR3 sequences. The chain employs TRBV5-1 and TRBJ2-5; TCRdb proposes TRBD2, but this gene call is untestable without DNA. The sequence was collected from a human donor with ulcerative colitis or Crohn's disease, or a healthy co-twin of an affected twin (not recorded which). The source material was blood. This chain's CDR3 is CASSLAGRIPTSGQETQYF.